This T cell receptor (beta chain) was recorded in a study of early T cells in non-severe SARS-CoV-2 infection. The CDR3 is 15 residues long. Germline V gene sequence: CDR1 LGHDT, CDR2 YNNKEL (reference sequence). The ends were cut back, 0 bases at V and 5 bases at J, with 13 bases in the middle. This clonotype was detected ten times or more. Each CDR3 protein gets one entry after TCRdb re-called the 5' RACE reads with MiXCR. The table includes 120,000 or so distinct CDR3 sequences, around 13% detected once. The chain joins TRBV3-1 to TRBJ2-5; tentative D call: TRBD2 (5 bases). Material: whole blood, obtained at baseline. This TCR came from an adult who was a healthcare worker with PCR-confirmed SARS-CoV-2 infection or an uninfected control (not recorded which). The CDR3, as DNA: TGTGCCAGCAGCCAAGATTTCCGGGGTGCGGAGACCCAGTACTTC. It codes for CASSQDFRGAETQYF.